This T cell receptor beta chain was retrieved from a study of blood T cell repertoires in COVID-19. About the research overall: Acute and convalescent COVID-19 specimens originated in the United States, Italy and Spain. PBMCs, B-cell-depleted T cells, or T cells were the source of the cDNA or gDNA that made up the material.

Authors' data handling: Estimation of nucleated cell counts relied on the amplification of reference gene primers. Produced via immunoSEQ multiplex PCR; TCRdb's table is partial and in-frame only. From that table come the V and J calls and clone size; the DNA was used to work out D and trimming. The sample shows roughly 280,000 clones, approximately 90% of them seen only once. This CDR3 has 15 amino acids. Germline CDR1 is MNHEY and CDR2 is SVGAGI. With 10 bases removed from V and 0 bases from J, the gap between germline ends came to 19 bases. The chain employs TRBV6-5 and TRBJ2-7; the D gene is possibly TRBD2 (5 bases). The sequence derives from a man aged 18 to 29 with active or convalescent COVID-19. Sequencing was done on a sample of peripheral blood. The CDR3, as DNA: TGTGCCACTAAGAGGGAGCAGCGAAACTCCTACGAGCAGTACTTC. The encoded protein is CATKREQRNSYEQYF.